Listed here are 14 T cell receptor beta chains from one sample, sequenced in a study of cytomegalovirus exposure and HLA in healthy donors. PCR was performed using 60 Vbeta and 13 Jbeta primers. Only in-frame clones appear in the TCRdb table, and some are missing; sequencing was by immunoSEQ multiplex PCR. The sample yields about 270,000 clones, under 80% seen once. Sequencing was done on a sample of PBMCs. The receptors were gathered from a female donor in good health and CMV-seronegative.

This chain links TRBV6-1 with TRBJ2-7; 7 positions agree with TRBD1. The CDR3 is 14 residues long. Trimming cost V 8 bases and J 3 bases; bases outside gene matches: 10. CDR1 and CDR2 from the germline V gene are MNHNS and SASEGT. CDR3 protein: CASSYRDSDYEQYF. The DNA of the CDR3 is TGTGCCAGCTCCTACCGGGACAGCGACTACGAGCAGTACTTC.

This chain uses TRBV7-8 with TRBJ2-2, with 13 bases lining up with TRBD2. The J segment lost 5 bases and the V segment lost 5 bases, leaving 8 bases of the junction unmatched. CDR3 size: 17 residues. Germline V gene data show CDR1 as SGHVS and CDR2 as FQNEAQ. CDR3 residues: CASSLGLAGVGTGELFF. The DNA for the CDR3 is TGTGCCAGCAGCCTCGGACTAGCGGGAGTTGGTACCGGGGAGCTGTTTTTT.

The rearrangement uses TRBV7-8 and TRBJ1-3; D possibly corresponds to TRBD1 (5 bases). Trimming took 2 bases from V and 4 from J, leaving 9 bases between them. Germline CDR1 is SGHVS and CDR2 is FQNEAQ. The CDR3 extends over 14 amino acids. The DNA for the CDR3 is TGTGCCAGCAGCTTACAGGGTGTAGGAAACACCATATATTTT. Its translation is CASSLQGVGNTIYF.

The chain combines TRBV6-5 with TRBJ2-7; D is uncertain. The germline V gene encodes CDR1 MNHEY and CDR2 SVGAGI. V lost 2 bases to trimming and J lost 2 bases, with 10 bases between them. The CDR3 spans 14 residues. The CDR3 DNA follows: TGTGCCAGCAGTTACGGGCAGCCTCCCTACGAGCAGTACTTC. Translating gives CASSYGQPPYEQYF.

CDR3 in DNA: TGTGCCAGCAGCCAGGTCGAGGGTGAGCAGTTCTTC. This encodes CASSQVEGEQFF. The gene calls are TRBV25-1 and TRBJ2-1, with D maybe TRBD2 (5 bases). V dropped 6 bases and J dropped 9 bases, with 12 bases sitting between them. The CDR3 is made up of 12 amino acids. Germline CDR1 is MGHDK and CDR2 is SYGVNS. The whole variable domain, filled in from reference TRBV25-1 and TRBJ2-1, reads EADIYQTPRYLVIGTGKKITLECSQTMGHDKMYWYQQDPGMELHLIHYSYGVNSTEKGDLSSESTVSRIRTEHFPLTLESARPSHTSQYLCASSQVEGEQFFGPGTRLTVL.

The rearrangement uses TRBV9 and TRBJ2-7; 7 bases line up with TRBD2. V lost 3 bases, J lost 2 bases, and 5 bases stayed unmatched. The length of the CDR3 is 14 residues. Germline V gene lookup returns CDR1 SGDLS and CDR2 YYNGEE. In nucleotides, the CDR3 is TGTGCCAGCAGCGAGAGCGGGACCACCTACGAGCAGTACTTC. Protein: CASSESGTTYEQYF.

In this sample, this clone turned up once. This chain links TRBV7-8 with TRBJ1-2; 10 bases match TRBD1. The CDR3 loop spans 13 amino acids. Germline CDR1 is SGHVS and CDR2 is FQNEAQ. V was pared by 1 base and J by 7 bases, with 0 bases of the junction left unmatched. DNA for the CDR3: TGTGCCAGCAGCTTAGGGACAGGGGGTGGCTACACCTTC. This codes for CASSLGTGGGYTF.

The chain links TRBV18 to TRBJ2-7, with 16 bases that match TRBD2. The CDR3 loop spans 16 amino acids. From germline, CDR1 is KGHSH and CDR2 LQKENI. V lost 2 bases to trimming and J lost 7 bases; unmatched junction nucleotides: 5. CDR3 in DNA: TGTGCCAGCTCACCAGGGACTAGCGGGAGGGCCGGTGAGCAGTACTTC. Translated, it gives CASSPGTSGRAGEQYF.

The rearrangement uses TRBV25-1 and TRBJ1-3; D unresolved. In germline, CDR1 is MGHDK, CDR2 SYGVNS. Trimming took 2 bases from V and 2 from J, leaving 10 bases between them. The length of the CDR3 is 15 residues. The DNA of the CDR3 is TGTGCCAGCAGTGAAAGGGCGACTACTGGAAACACCATATATTTT. It yields the protein CASSERATTGNTIYF.

This rearrangement joins TRBV4-1 to TRBJ2-3, with TRBD2 as a possible D gene (7 bases). Deletions cut 0 bases from V and 5 bases from J, with 21 bases between. The CDR3 is made up of 18 amino acids. CDR1 and CDR2 from the germline V gene are MGHRA and YSYEKL. In DNA, the CDR3 is TGCGCCAGCAGCCAAGATAGCCGGGGGGCCTCGACGGGAGATACGCAGTATTTT. As protein: CASSQDSRGASTGDTQYF.

V is TRBV4-2 and J is TRBJ2-7; perhaps TRBD2 as D (6 bases). The length of the CDR3 is 14 residues. Germline CDR1 LGHNA, CDR2 YNFKEQ. V lost 5 bases and J 6 bases, leaving 17 bases between the germline ends. This CDR3 reads CASSSAEGSPEQYF. The CDR3 DNA is TGTGCCAGCAGCTCGGCGGAGGGGAGCCCCGAGCAGTACTTC.

Here the CDR3 DNA reads TGTGCCAGCAGTTACGCGACCGGGAACTATGGCTACACCTTC. It translates to CASSYATGNYGYTF. The chain has TRBV6-6 and TRBJ1-2; D gene unclear. The V gene's germline CDR1 is MNHNY and CDR2 SVGAGI (reference sequence). The ends were cut back, 2 bases at V and 2 bases at J, with 9 bases in the middle. The CDR3 is 14 residues long.

The chain is built from TRBV9 and TRBJ1-1; no firm D call. The CDR3 contains 14 residues. The germline V gene has CDR1 SGDLS and CDR2 YYNGEE. With 3 bases removed from V and 4 bases from J, the gap between germline ends came to 13 bases. The CDR3 spells CASSGLQRVTEAFF. The CDR3 region has the DNA TGTGCCAGCAGCGGACTTCAGCGAGTCACTGAAGCTTTCTTT.

This chain uses TRBV5-1 with TRBJ2-3; unclear D gene. There are 12 residues in the CDR3. Germline V CDR1 and CDR2: SGHRS, YFSETQ. The ends were cut back, 5 bases at V and 1 base at J, with 5 bases in the middle. CDR3 DNA: TGCGCCAGCAGTGCAGGCACAGATACGCAGTATTTT. It translates to CASSAGTDTQYF. The full variable domain, rest sourced from reference TRBV5-1 and TRBJ2-3, is KAGVTQTPRYLIKTRGQQVTLSCSPISGHRSVSWYQQTPGQGLQFLFEYFSETQRNKGNFPGRFSGRQFSNSRSEMNVSTLELGDSALYLCASSAGTDTQYFGPGTRLTVL.